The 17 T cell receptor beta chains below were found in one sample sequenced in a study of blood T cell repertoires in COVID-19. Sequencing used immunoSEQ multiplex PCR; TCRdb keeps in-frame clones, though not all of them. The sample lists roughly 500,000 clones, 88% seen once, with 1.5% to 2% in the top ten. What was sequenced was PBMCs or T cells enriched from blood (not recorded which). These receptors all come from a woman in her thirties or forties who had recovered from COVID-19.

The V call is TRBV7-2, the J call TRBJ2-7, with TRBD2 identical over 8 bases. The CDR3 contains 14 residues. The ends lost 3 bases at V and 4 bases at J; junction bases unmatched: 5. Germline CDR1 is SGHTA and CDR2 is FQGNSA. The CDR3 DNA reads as TGTGCCAGCAGCTTGCGGGAGGAGTCTTACGAGCAGTACTTC. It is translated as CASSLREESYEQYF.

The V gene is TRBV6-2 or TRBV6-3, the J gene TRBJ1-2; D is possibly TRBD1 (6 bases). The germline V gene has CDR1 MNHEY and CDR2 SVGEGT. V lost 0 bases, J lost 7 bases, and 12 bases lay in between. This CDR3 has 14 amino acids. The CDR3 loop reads CASSYSDRSSGYTF. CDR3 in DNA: TGTGCCAGCAGTTACTCCGACAGGTCCTCTGGCTACACCTTC.

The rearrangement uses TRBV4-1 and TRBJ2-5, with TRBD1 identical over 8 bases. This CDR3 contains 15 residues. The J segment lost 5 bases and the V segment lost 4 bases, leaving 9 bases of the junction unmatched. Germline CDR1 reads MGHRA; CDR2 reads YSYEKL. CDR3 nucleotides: TGCGCCAGCAGCCTCCGGGACAGGCCGGGGGAGACCCAGTACTTC. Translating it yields CASSLRDRPGETQYF.

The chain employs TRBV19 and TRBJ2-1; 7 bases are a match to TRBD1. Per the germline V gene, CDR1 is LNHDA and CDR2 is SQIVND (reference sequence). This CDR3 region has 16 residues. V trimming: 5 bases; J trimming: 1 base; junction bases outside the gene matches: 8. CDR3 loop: CASSVQTGRSYNEQFF. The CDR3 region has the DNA TGTGCCAGTAGTGTCCAGACAGGGCGATCCTACAATGAGCAGTTCTTC.

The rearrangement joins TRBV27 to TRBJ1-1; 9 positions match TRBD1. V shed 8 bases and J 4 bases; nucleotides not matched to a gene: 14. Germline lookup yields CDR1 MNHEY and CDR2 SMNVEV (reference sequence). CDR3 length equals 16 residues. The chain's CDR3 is CASYSRLTGGGTEAFF. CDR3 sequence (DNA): TGTGCCAGCTACTCGCGCCTTACAGGGGGCGGCACTGAAGCTTTCTTT.

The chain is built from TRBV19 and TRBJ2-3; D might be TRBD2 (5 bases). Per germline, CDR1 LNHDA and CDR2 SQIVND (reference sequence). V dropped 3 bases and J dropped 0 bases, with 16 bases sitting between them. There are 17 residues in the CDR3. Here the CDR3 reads CASSILGISVSTDTQYF. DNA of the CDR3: TGTGCCAGTAGTATTCTCGGGATCTCTGTAAGCACAGATACGCAGTATTTT.

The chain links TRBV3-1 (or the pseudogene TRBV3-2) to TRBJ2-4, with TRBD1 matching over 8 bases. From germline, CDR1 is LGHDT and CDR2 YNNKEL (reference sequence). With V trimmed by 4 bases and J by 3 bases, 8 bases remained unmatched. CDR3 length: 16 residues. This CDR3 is CASSLAGGSGKNIQYF. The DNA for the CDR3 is TGTGCCAGCAGCCTCGCAGGGGGCTCGGGCAAAAACATTCAGTACTTC.

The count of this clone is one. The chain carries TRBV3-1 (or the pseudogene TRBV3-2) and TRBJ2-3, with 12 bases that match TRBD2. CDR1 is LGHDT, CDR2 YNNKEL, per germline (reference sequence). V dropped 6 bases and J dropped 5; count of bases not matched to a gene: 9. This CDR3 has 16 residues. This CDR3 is CASRPPTSGSGDTQYF. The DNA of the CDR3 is TGTGCCAGCAGACCCCCGACTAGCGGGAGTGGAGATACGCAGTATTTT.

In nucleotides, the CDR3 is TGTGCCAGCTCTCGGACAATCCAGCCCCAGCATTTT. It codes for CASSRTIQPQHF. The chain is built from TRBV2 and TRBJ1-5; tentative D call: TRBD1 (5 bases). The V end was cut by 8 bases, the J end by 7 bases, with 12 bases between. Germline V lookup: CDR1 SNHLY, CDR2 FYNNEI. This CDR3 contains 12 residues.

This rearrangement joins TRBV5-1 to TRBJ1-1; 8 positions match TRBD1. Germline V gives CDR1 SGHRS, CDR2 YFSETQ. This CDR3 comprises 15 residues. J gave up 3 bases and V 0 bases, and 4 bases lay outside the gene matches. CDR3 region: CASSLVGQGDTEAFF. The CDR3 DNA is TGCGCCAGCAGCTTGGTAGGACAGGGAGACACTGAAGCTTTCTTT. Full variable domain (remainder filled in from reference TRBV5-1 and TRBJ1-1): KAGVTQTPRYLIKTRGQQVTLSCSPISGHRSVSWYQQTPGQGLQFLFEYFSETQRNKGNFPGRFSGRQFSNSRSEMNVSTLELGDSALYLCASSLVGQGDTEAFFGQGTRLTVV.

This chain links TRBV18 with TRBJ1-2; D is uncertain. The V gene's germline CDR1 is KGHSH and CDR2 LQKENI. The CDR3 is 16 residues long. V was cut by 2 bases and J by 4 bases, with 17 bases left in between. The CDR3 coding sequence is TGTGCCAGCTCACCAAATTCCCGCGAGTGGGCCTATGGCTACACCTTC. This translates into CASSPNSREWAYGYTF.

The CDR3 loop is CASSPDDTTTNEKLFF. CDR3 nucleotides: TGTGCCAGCTCACCAGACGACACCACAACTAATGAAAAACTGTTTTTT. The chain combines TRBV18 with TRBJ1-4; D is unclear. Trimming took 2 bases from V and 0 from J, leaving 10 bases between them. Germline V gene sequence: CDR1 KGHSH, CDR2 LQKENI. The CDR3 is 16 residues long.

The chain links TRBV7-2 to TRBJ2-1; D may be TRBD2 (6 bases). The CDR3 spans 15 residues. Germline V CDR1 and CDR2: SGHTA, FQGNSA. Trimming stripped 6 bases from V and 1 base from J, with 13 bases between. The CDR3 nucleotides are TGTGCCAGCAGGGTTCGGGGGACGTCCTACAATGAGCAGTTCTTC. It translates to CASRVRGTSYNEQFF.

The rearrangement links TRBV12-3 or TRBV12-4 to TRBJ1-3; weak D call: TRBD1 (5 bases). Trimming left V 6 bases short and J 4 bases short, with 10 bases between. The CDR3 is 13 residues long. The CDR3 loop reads CASRLTAGNTIYF. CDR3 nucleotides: TGTGCCAGCAGATTGACAGCCGGAAACACCATATATTTT.

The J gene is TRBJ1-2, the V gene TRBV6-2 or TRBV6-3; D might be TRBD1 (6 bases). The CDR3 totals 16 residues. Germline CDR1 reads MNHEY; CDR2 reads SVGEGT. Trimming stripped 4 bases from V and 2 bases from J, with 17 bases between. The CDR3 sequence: CASSSGVDRYNYGYTF. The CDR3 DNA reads TGTGCCAGCAGTTCCGGGGTGGACAGATACAACTATGGCTACACCTTC.

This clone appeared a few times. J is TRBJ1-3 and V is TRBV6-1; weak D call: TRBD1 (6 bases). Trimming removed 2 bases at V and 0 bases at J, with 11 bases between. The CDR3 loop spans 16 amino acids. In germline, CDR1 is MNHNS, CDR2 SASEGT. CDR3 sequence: CASSERQAVSGNTIYF. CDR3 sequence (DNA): TGTGCCAGCAGTGAACGACAGGCCGTCTCTGGAAACACCATATATTTT.

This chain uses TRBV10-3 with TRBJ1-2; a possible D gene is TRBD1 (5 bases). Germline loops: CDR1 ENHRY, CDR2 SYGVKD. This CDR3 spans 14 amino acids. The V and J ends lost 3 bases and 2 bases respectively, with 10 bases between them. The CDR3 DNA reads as TGTGCCATCAGTGATTCAGGGTCCAACTATGGCTACACCTTC. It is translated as CAISDSGSNYGYTF.